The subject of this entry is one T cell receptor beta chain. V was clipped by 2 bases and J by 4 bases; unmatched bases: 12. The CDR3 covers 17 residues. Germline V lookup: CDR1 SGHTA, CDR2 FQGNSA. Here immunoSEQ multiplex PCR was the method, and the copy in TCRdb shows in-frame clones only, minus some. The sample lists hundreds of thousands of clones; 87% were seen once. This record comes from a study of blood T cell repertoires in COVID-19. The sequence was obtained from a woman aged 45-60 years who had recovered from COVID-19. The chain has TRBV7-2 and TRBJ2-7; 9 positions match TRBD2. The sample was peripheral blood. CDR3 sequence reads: CASSLRFALAGFYEQYF. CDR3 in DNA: TGTGCCAGCAGCTTAAGGTTCGCGCTAGCGGGATTTTACGAGCAGTACTTC.